This note documents a single T cell receptor beta chain sequence. This clone was detected only once. Its antigen is unknown. No much larger clone is present one base from it, and per-base qualities are unavailable. The record originates from a study of cytomegalovirus exposure and HLA in healthy donors (dated by TCRdb to 2015 to 2018). Regarding the study in general: An earlier analysis of several hundred of the donors reported under 300 Gb of sequence data and around 100 million unique TCR beta sequences obtained from approximately 180 million T cells. An early release covering roughly 600 HLA-typed donors comprised roughly 300 gigabases of sequencing data and tens of millions of unique TCR sequences. Among the roughly 370 genotyped donors, 81% belonged to the genetic ancestry cluster associated with self-reported Caucasian donors. The study aimed to test whether cataloging public T cell receptors could reveal signatures of past pathogen exposure. The T cell repertoires of around 670 subjects were profiled by immunosequencing and related to cytomegalovirus serostatus. Along with the roughly 700-subject first cohort, a separate validation cohort of over 90 different subjects was used. High-throughput TCR immunosequencing, statistical association of individual TCRs with disease status, and machine learning were combined to predict cytomegalovirus infection status. To study patterns of TCR occurrence, a later analysis re-analyzed previously published TCR beta repertoires from 600 to 750 donors and added high-resolution HLA genotyping. Rather than drawing on any new phenotypic data, the later analysis identified candidate immune exposures from TCR beta sequences and the way those sequences occurred across donors. To decide whether each TCR beta V gene segment behaved as functional or pseudogenic, an earlier analysis of some 540 of the donors relied on high-throughput TCR beta sequencing. Donor age, sex, ethnicity and CMV serostatus were compiled together with the repertoire data. A later genetic analysis took genome-wide SNP genotypes for about 55% of the 666 donors and used that subset as a discovery cohort. All discovery cohort repertoires had been generated using a single sequencing platform. Class I and class II HLA loci were covered by the typing at four-digit resolution. The number of donors typed differed by locus, with roughly 629-640 for A, B, C, DRB1 and DQB1, around 500 for DQA1, nearly 610 for DPA1, and under 490 for DPB1. Because of strong linkage in the cohort, a handful of DR-DQ haplotypes were treated as single units for association and clustering. Among almost 400 genotyped donors of the cohort, an average of roughly 240,000 unique TCR beta nucleotide sequences were sequenced per donor, roughly 20% of them non-productive. Points the paper makes about the study in general: A cluster of highly shared sequence variants was judged likely to be a technical artifact of the sequencing pipeline. Sequencing depth was assumed to be roughly uniform across donors in the presence/absence analyses, though that assumption may not hold. Compared with equally common non-associated chains, HLA-associated TCR beta chains in a later analysis were more clonally expanded and had lower generation probabilities. A total of 164 TCR beta chains were listed by the study as associated with cytomegalovirus. According to the authors, the approach could potentially be generalized to other disease states and immunological phenotypes. When HLA alleles, especially DR and DQ, strongly co-occurred, TCR associations were difficult to assign to individual alleles. Linkage disequilibrium might explain the correlated functional status among segregating V segments, but an unknown experimental factor could not be ruled out. An association between a missense DCLRE1C variant and V-gene and J-gene trimming of TCR beta chains was found in a later genetic analysis and replicated in an independent cohort. The classifier was reported to diagnose cytomegalovirus status with high specificity and sensitivity in both the original and validation cohorts. Across donors, most TCR sequences were observed very rarely, whereas some public TCRs were present in many individuals. In an earlier analysis of about 540 of the donors, most TCR beta V segments were observed in productive rearrangements about 87% or about 30% of the time, broadly matching IMGT annotations. A later analysis found that most CMV-associated TCR beta chains appeared HLA-restricted, with HLA associations seemingly driven largely by CMV exposure. A later analysis associated 16,951 TCR beta sequences with specific HLA alleles at a false discovery rate of 0.05. In a later analysis, the rate of TCR association differed among HLA loci, with DRB1 alleles having the most associated TCRs and HLA-C alleles having the fewest. A few of the identified cytomegalovirus-associated TCR beta chains were confirmed in vitro to be specific for cytomegalovirus antigens. Compared with the roughly 720-donor mean, donors in an Asian-associated ancestry cluster had fewer N-insertions in productive TCRs, according to a later genetic analysis. Several of the top co-occurrence clusters appeared to be linked to parvovirus B19, influenza, CMV and Epstein-Barr virus, according to a later analysis. In this cohort, only TCR beta chains were sequenced, and detectable features were limited by the absence of alpha or paired-chain data. A further reported finding was that TCR beta sequences accurately predicted the HLA-A and HLA-B alleles for most subjects in the first cohort. Over 15 rarely observed V segments, including chromosome 9 orphons, were excluded from the earlier analysis of some 590 of the donors because counts were too low. Some IMGT-functional V segments, including TRBV6-2 and TRBV6-3, could not be distinguished by the 87-base-pair reads and were therefore excluded. CMV serostatus was the only immune exposure information available for the cohort. HLA typing was unavailable for some donors at each locus, so association tests used only the typed subset.

To prepare the library, the immunoSEQ multiplex PCR assay was applied. For the multiplex PCR, a mixture combining 60 forward primers for TCR Vbeta segments and 13 reverse primers for TCR Jbeta segments was used. The CDR3 region of rearranged TCR beta genes was amplified from genomic DNA by a multiplex PCR assay. On the Illumina HiSeq System, the amplified TCR beta libraries were sequenced as 87-base-pair reads. As for the original processing: Across the 600 to 700 repertoires, a later analysis counted roughly 77 million unique TCR beta chains, 9 million to 14 million of which were shared by at least two donors. Raw reads were error-corrected and collapsed into unique sequences with a nearest-neighbor algorithm that merged closely related sequences to remove PCR and sequencing errors. V, D and J gene segments were assigned by aligning CDR3 sequences to IMGT reference sequences. Each retained sequence needed at least a six-nucleotide match to both a V gene segment and a J gene segment. A rearrangement counted as productive if the CDR3 had no stop codons and remained in frame with V and J, and every other rearrangement counted as non-productive. Following IMGT convention, CDR3 was defined as the stretch from the second conserved V-encoded cysteine to the conserved J-encoded phenylalanine. Sequences without an unambiguous match to a single V gene segment were excluded from the earlier analysis of 450 to 750 of the donors. In an earlier analysis of roughly 500 of the donors, V segments were called functional above 56.7% productive rearrangements and were called segregating when the between-donor standard deviation exceeded 5%. A statistical classification framework was developed to diagnose cytomegalovirus status using the catalog of TCR beta chain sequences. In a later analysis, TCR nucleotide sequences were compared against IMGT/GENE-DB human TR gene sequences so that V and J genes could be assigned. A later analysis assigned CDR3 sequences and most-parsimonious VDJ recombination scenarios with the TCRdist pipeline. In a later analysis, each TCR beta chain was defined by its CDR3 amino acid sequence together with its V-gene family, and reads lacking a unique V-gene family were excluded. As a way to deal with suspected cross-contamination and a sequencing artifact, a later analysis dropped 640 or so nucleotide sequences that were highly shared and had low generation probability. In a later analysis, a clonal expansion index was calculated for each public chain from normalized within-repertoire ranks of inferred template counts. In a later analysis, generation probabilities were computed using a VDJ recombination model fitted to out-of-frame rearrangements, and the results were checked against IGoR. In a later analysis, hypergeometric tests were used to score TCR-TCR, TCR-HLA and TCR-CMV co-occurrence, with a repertoire-size bias correction applied to TCR pairs. To estimate false discovery rates, a later analysis permuted the HLA or CMV assignments 20 times. In a later analysis, co-occurring TCRs were grouped using DBSCAN, with TCRdist sequence similarity added in when clustering inside HLA-allele-positive subsets. For co-occurrence clustering, repertoires with fewer than 30,000 or more than 120,000 public chains were excluded, along with roughly 5 repertoires with anomalous nucleotide sharing. TCRdb limited this immuneACCESS table to in-frame rearrangements with V and J called. A share of clones is missing; checked studies link under half to unresolved V genes, and the rest is unexplained. V and J calls plus clone size are reproduced from that table; the DNA served to infer D and trimming. Recorded for this sample are over 150,000 clones; around 79% of them occurred a single time. Over 1.1% of the sample comes from the top ten.

The cohort comprised several hundred healthy bone marrow donors. At the time of sampling, every cohort member was nominally healthy, though immune exposures that went unrecorded were likely present. The donor was CMV seronegative and was included in the group of several hundred seronegative cohort members. A peripheral blood sample was provided by each donor, and peripheral blood mononuclear cells were used for TCR beta sequencing. Genomic DNA was extracted from the blood cell samples with the Qiagen DNeasy Blood Extraction Kit. From the cysteine up to the phenylalanine, the CDR3 has a length of 14 residues. Of all the DNA, just the CDR3 is kept, 42 bases in frame from base 1. The germline V gene yields SGHVS for CDR1 and FNYEAQ for CDR2. V is pared back by 8 bases and J by 0 bases, with 14 bases lying between the germline termini.

The V and J segments used are TRBV7-6 and TRBJ2-7; a weak D assignment points to TRBD2 (5 bases agree). Sequenced material: PBMCs. The sequence derives from a young man in good health and CMV-seronegative. The DNA sequence follows: TGTGCCAGCGGACTGAAGACGTCCTCCTACGAGCAGTACTTC. This translates into CASGLKTSSYEQYF.